These 20 T cell receptor beta chains share one sample of origin, sequenced in a study of Tregs in tolerant kidney transplant recipients. Clones were read by immunoSEQ multiplex PCR, and TCRdb kept only the in-frame ones, dropping some. The sample yields over 70,000 clones, around nine tenths seen once. Recipients received nonmyeloablative bone marrow transplants from related graft donors, with transient mixed chimerism. The sequenced sample was CD4+ T cells from blood (PBMCs), obtained 24 months after the transplant. Receptors were obtained from a human patient who received a combined kidney and bone marrow transplant. Some T cells here may be from the graft donor.

The rearrangement uses TRBV11-3 and TRBJ2-1; 7 positions agree with TRBD2. Trimming took 5 bases from V and 0 from J; bases not matched to a gene: 13. The CDR3 extends over 18 amino acids. Germline V lookup: CDR1 SGHNT, CDR2 YENEEA. CDR3 in amino acids: CASSGSGLGVSSYNEQFF. In nucleotides, the CDR3 is TGTGCCAGCAGCGGAAGTGGACTAGGGGTGAGCTCCTACAATGAGCAGTTCTTC. The full variable domain, with the rest looked up from reference TRBV11-3 and TRBJ2-1, is EAGVVQSPRYKIIEKKQPVAFWCNPISGHNTLYWYLQNLGQGPELLIRYENEEAVDDSQLPKDRFSAERLKGVDSTLKIQPAELGDSAVYLCASSGSGLGVSSYNEQFFGPGTRLTVL.

V usage is TRBV5-6 and J usage is TRBJ2-7, with 7 positions matching TRBD2. The germline V gene has CDR1 SGHDT and CDR2 YYEEEE. With 4 bases clipped from V and 3 bases from J, the junction kept 7 bases outside the gene matches. This CDR3 has 14 amino acids. CDR3 residues: CASSLWLADYEQYF. The CDR3 nucleotides are TGTGCCAGCAGCCTCTGGCTAGCGGACTACGAGCAGTACTTC. Full variable domain (remainder filled in from reference TRBV5-6 and TRBJ2-7): DAGVTQSPTHLIKTRGQQVTLRCSPKSGHDTVSWYQQALGQGPQFIFQYYEEEERQRGNFPDRFSGHQFPNYSSELNVNALLLGDSALYLCASSLWLADYEQYFGPGTRLTVT.

The rearrangement links TRBV6-5 to TRBJ1-4, with no clear D. V lost 6 bases to trimming and J lost 4 bases, with 12 bases between them. The CDR3 length is 14 residues. Germline V gene data show CDR1 as MNHEY and CDR2 as SVGAGI. CDR3 sequence (DNA): TGTGCCAGCAGGATACAGCTTATTAATGAAAAACTGTTTTTT. It translates to CASRIQLINEKLFF.

The chain carries TRBV11-2 and TRBJ1-2; a weak D match, TRBD1 (6 bases). Trimming pared 5 bases from V and 1 base from J, leaving 14 bases between. Germline assignment: CDR1 SGHAT and CDR2 FQNNGV. This CDR3 has 15 residues. CDR3 bases: TGTGCCAGCAGCGCACAGGGTCACCTTAACTATGGCTACACCTTC. Residues: CASSAQGHLNYGYTF.

The chain couples TRBV2 to TRBJ1-2, with 11 bases identical to TRBD1. This CDR3 spans 16 amino acids. Germline values: CDR1 SNHLY, CDR2 FYNNEI. V was pared by 4 bases and J by 6 bases, with 10 bases of the junction left unmatched. This CDR3 is CASSGRTGGAFNGYTF. The DNA of the CDR3 is TGTGCCAGCAGTGGCCGGACAGGGGGCGCTTTTAATGGCTACACCTTC.

CDR3 region: CASSVQAGGRLEQFF. The DNA of the CDR3 is TGTGCCAGCAGCGTCCAAGCGGGGGGGCGGCTTGAGCAGTTCTTC. The V and J genes are TRBV9 and TRBJ2-1; TRBD2 matches at 10 bases. This CDR3 has 15 amino acids. Germline V gives CDR1 SGDLS, CDR2 YYNGEE. The V segment lost 2 bases and the J segment 9 bases; nucleotides outside the gene matches: 8.

The chain has TRBV18 and TRBJ2-7, with a tentative D call TRBD2 (5 bases). CDR3 length: 14 amino acids. Looked up from germline, CDR1 is KGHSH and CDR2 is LQKENI. Trimming shortened V by 3 bases and J by 0 bases, and 9 bases separated the two germline ends. The CDR3 protein is CASSPATNSYEQYF. The CDR3 DNA follows: TGTGCCAGCTCACCGGCGACTAACTCCTACGAGCAGTACTTC.

The chain carries TRBV19 and TRBJ2-7; TRBD2 matches at 11 bases. The V segment lost 6 bases and the J segment 4 bases; nucleotides outside the gene matches: 5. The CDR3 totals 14 residues. Germline lookup yields CDR1 LNHDA and CDR2 SQIVND (reference sequence). This CDR3 is CASSRTSGFYEQYF. The CDR3 coding sequence is TGTGCCAGTAGCCGGACTAGCGGGTTTTACGAGCAGTACTTC.

This clone has more than one count but fewer than ten. The chain joins TRBV7-9 to TRBJ1-2; D not certain. The CDR3 loop spans 14 amino acids. With 5 bases removed from V and 0 bases from J, the gap between germline ends came to 10 bases. The germline gives CDR1 SEHNR, CDR2 FQNEAQ (reference sequence). The CDR3 DNA reads as TGTGCCAGCAGCCCCGGGGAGACTAACTATGGCTACACCTTC. It translates to CASSPGETNYGYTF. The whole variable domain, remainder taken from reference TRBV7-9 and TRBJ1-2, is DTGVSQNPRHKITKRGQNVTFRCDPISEHNRLYWYRQTLGQGPEFLTYFQNEAQLEKSRLLSDRFSAERPKGSFSTLEIQRTEQGDSAMYLCASSPGETNYGYTFGSGTRLTVV.

The count of this clone is one. The V and J genes are TRBV7-9 and TRBJ1-5; D call uncertain. The CDR3 is made up of 12 amino acids. The germline V and J ends were trimmed by 11 bases and 4 bases, with 12 bases remaining between them. Germline V gene sequence: CDR1 SEHNR, CDR2 FQNEAQ (reference sequence). The CDR3 DNA is TGTGCCGGCCGGACGGGGAATCAGCCCCAGCATTTT. This codes for CAGRTGNQPQHF.

This chain uses TRBV6-1 with TRBJ1-1; the D is unclear. Germline assignment: CDR1 MNHNS and CDR2 SASEGT. The ends were cut back, 4 bases at V and 4 bases at J, with 10 bases in the middle. This CDR3 spans 13 amino acids. The CDR3 sequence is CASSGTRATEAFF. CDR3 bases: TGTGCCAGCAGTGGCACGCGAGCCACTGAAGCTTTCTTT.

The chain joins TRBV2 to TRBJ2-3, with TRBD2 matching 14 bases. Germline V gene lookup returns CDR1 SNHLY and CDR2 FYNNEI. J gave up 5 bases and V 2 bases, and 6 bases lay outside the gene matches. This CDR3 spans 17 amino acids. Written as DNA, the CDR3 is TGTGCCAGCAGTGAACAAGGACTAGCGGGAGGTAGAGATACGCAGTATTTT. This codes for CASSEQGLAGGRDTQYF.

V gene TRBV29-1 combines with J gene TRBJ2-5; D perhaps matches TRBD1 (5 bases). Trimming cost V 6 bases and J 2 bases, with 19 bases left between them. Germline V CDR1 and CDR2: SQVTM, ANQGSEA. The CDR3 length is 15 residues. The CDR3 loop reads CSVPVGMGQQETQYF. DNA for the CDR3: TGCAGCGTCCCAGTGGGGATGGGGCAGCAAGAGACCCAGTACTTC.

The CDR3 sequence is CASQGQGRFYYGYTF. CDR3 in DNA: TGTGCCAGCCAGGGACAGGGCCGATTTTACTATGGCTACACCTTC. The chain links TRBV28 to TRBJ1-2; 9 bases match TRBD1. Germline-derived CDR1 and CDR2 are MDHEN and SYDVKM. V shed 8 bases, J shed 3 bases, and the junction held 10 bases outside the gene matches. CDR3 length: 15 residues.

The chain links TRBV5-6 to TRBJ1-5, with 7 bases identical to TRBD1. Germline V gene sequence: CDR1 SGHDT, CDR2 YYEEEE. This CDR3 region has 13 residues. The V gene end was trimmed by 5 bases and the J gene end by 5 bases; junction bases not matched to a gene: 4. As DNA, the CDR3 is TGTGCCAGCAGTTACGACAGGGATCAGCCCCAGCATTTT. Amino acid sequence: CASSYDRDQPQHF.

The chain employs TRBV14 and TRBJ2-1; D not certain. CDR1 is SGHDN, CDR2 FVKESK, per germline. V was cut by 1 base and J by 10 bases, with 14 bases left in between. CDR3 length: 14 amino acids. The CDR3 nucleotides are TGTGCCAGCAGCCAAGTCGGCTTTAGCATCGAGCAGTTCTTC. Protein sequence: CASSQVGFSIEQFF.

This chain joins TRBV19 and TRBJ1-3; TRBD1 matches at 8 bases. Trimming took 7 bases from V and 0 from J; bases not matched to a gene: 11. Germline CDR1 is LNHDA and CDR2 is SQIVND (reference sequence). The CDR3 extends over 17 amino acids. The CDR3 region is CASTLGQALSSGNTIYF. CDR3 nucleotides: TGTGCCAGTACCCTGGGACAGGCGCTCAGCTCTGGAAACACCATATATTTT. The full variable domain, its missing parts supplied by reference TRBV19 and TRBJ1-3, is DGGITQSPKYLFRKEGQNVTLSCEQNLNHDAMYWYRQDPGQGLRLIYYSQIVNDFQKGDIAEGYSVSREKKESFPLTVTSAQKNPTAFYLCASTLGQALSSGNTIYFGEGSWLTVV.

This clone was seen once. The chain is built from TRBV25-1 and TRBJ1-1; TRBD1 agrees at 8 bases. The CDR3 runs to 14 residues. V trimming: 6 bases; J trimming: 4 bases; junction bases outside the gene matches: 7. CDR1 is MGHDK, CDR2 SYGVNS, per germline. The CDR3 loop reads CASSPQGARTEAFF. In DNA, the CDR3 is TGTGCCAGCAGCCCCCAGGGGGCGCGCACTGAAGCTTTCTTT. Supplemented by reference TRBV25-1 and TRBJ1-1, the full variable domain reads EADIYQTPRYLVIGTGKKITLECSQTMGHDKMYWYQQDPGMELHLIHYSYGVNSTEKGDLSSESTVSRIRTEHFPLTLESARPSHTSQYLCASSPQGARTEAFFGQGTRLTVV.

The rearrangement links TRBV9 to TRBJ2-3; 13 bases are shared with TRBD2. Germline trimming cut 5 bases from V and 4 bases from J; bases unmatched to any gene: 13. The germline V gene encodes CDR1 SGDLS and CDR2 YYNGEE. The CDR3 spans 18 residues. In DNA form, the CDR3 reads TGTGCCAGCAGTGTCGGACTAGCGGGGGCCGTCTGGGCAGATACGCAGTATTTT. Translating gives CASSVGLAGAVWADTQYF.

V gene TRBV5-4 combines with J gene TRBJ1-1; TRBD1 matches at 11 bases. V lost 4 bases and J lost 0; bases outside the gene matches: 5. The CDR3 consists of 16 residues. From germline, CDR1 is SGHNT and CDR2 YYREEE (reference sequence). CDR3 sequence (DNA): TGTGCCAGCAGCCTGGGACAGGGGGTAATGAACACTGAAGCTTTCTTT. Protein: CASSLGQGVMNTEAFF.